What follows is one TCR beta chain and its context. This specimen belongs to a study of control samples from healthy donors and cancer patients. V lost 0 bases and J lost 1, with 9 bases in between. The CDR3 has 15 residues. In germline, CDR1 is SGHNT, CDR2 YYREEE (reference sequence). Libraries were prepared by immunoSEQ multiplex PCR; TCRdb keeps only in-frame clonotypes and omits some of them. The table lists more than 95,000 clones, about 80% of them singletons. This TCR came from a woman aged 50 to 65 in good health. V and J are TRBV5-4 and TRBJ2-3; maybe TRBD1 (6 bases). What was sequenced was blood. The CDR3 DNA sequence: TGTGCCAGCAGCTTGGCCGCAGGGGGCACAGATACGCAGTATTTT. Translating it yields CASSLAAGGTDTQYF.